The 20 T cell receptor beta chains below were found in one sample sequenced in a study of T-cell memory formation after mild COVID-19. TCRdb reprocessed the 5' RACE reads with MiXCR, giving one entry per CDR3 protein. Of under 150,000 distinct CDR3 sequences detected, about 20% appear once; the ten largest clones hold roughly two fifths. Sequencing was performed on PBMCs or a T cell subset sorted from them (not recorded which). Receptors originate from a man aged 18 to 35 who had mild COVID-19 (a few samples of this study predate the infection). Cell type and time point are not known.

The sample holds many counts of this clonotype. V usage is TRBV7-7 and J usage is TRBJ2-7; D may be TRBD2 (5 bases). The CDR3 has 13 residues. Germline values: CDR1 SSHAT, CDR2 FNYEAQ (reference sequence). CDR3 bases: TGTGCTAGCAGCCCAATACTAGGGAACGAGCAGTACGTC. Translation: CASSPILGNEQYV.

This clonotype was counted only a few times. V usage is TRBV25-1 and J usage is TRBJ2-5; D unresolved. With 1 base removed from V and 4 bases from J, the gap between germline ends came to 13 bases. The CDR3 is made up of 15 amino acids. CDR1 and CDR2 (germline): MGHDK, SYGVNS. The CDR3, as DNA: TGTGCCAGCAGTGAATCGGATGGGCCCCGAGAGACCCAGTACTTC. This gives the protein CASSESDGPRETQYF.

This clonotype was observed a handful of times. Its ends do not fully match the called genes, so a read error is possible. CDR3 DNA: TGTGCTAGTGGTCTAGCGACAGGGGGCAAACTCTTC. Its protein is CASGLATGGKLF. The gene calls are TRBV12-5 and TRBJ2-1, with 10 bases matching TRBD1. The CDR3 has 12 residues. Per germline, CDR1 LGHNT and CDR2 FRNRAP.

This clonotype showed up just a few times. CDR3 loop: CASSRRPSPEQYV. For the CDR3, the DNA is TGCGCCAGCAGCCGCCGACCGTCCCCCGAGCAGTACGTC. The chain employs TRBV4-3 and TRBJ2-7; unclear D gene. V was trimmed by 4 bases and J by 6 bases, leaving 13 bases between them. Germline V lookup: CDR1 LGHNA, CDR2 YSLEER. The CDR3 consists of 13 residues.

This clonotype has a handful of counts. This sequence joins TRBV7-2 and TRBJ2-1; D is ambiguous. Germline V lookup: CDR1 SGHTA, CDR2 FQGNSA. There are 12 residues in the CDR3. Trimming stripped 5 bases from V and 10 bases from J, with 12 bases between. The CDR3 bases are TGTGCCAGCAGCCCCGACTCGAAGGAGCAGTTCTTC. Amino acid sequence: CASSPDSKEQFF.

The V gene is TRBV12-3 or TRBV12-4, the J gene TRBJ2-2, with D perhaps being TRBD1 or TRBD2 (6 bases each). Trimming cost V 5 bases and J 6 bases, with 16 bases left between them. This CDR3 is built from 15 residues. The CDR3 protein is CASSDGQGTPGELFF. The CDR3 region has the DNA TGTGCCAGCAGTGACGGGCAGGGGACTCCCGGGGAGCTGTTTTTT.

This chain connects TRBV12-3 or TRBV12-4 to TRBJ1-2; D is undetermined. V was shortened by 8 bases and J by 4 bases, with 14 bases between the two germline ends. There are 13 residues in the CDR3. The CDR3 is CASLDRDFYGYTF. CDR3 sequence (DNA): TGTGCCAGCCTAGATAGAGACTTCTATGGCTACACCTTC.

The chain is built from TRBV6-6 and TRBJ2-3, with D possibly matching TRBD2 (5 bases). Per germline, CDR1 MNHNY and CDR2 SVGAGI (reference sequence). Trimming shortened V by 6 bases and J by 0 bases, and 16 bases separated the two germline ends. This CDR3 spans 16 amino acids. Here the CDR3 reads CASRPSVGASTDTQYF. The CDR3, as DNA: TGTGCCAGCAGACCCTCTGTGGGAGCTAGCACAGATACGCAGTATTTT.

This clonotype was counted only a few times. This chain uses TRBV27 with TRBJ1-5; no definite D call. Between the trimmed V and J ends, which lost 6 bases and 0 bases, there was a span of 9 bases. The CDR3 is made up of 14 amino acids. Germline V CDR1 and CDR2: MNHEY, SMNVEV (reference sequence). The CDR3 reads CASSQIYSNQPQHF. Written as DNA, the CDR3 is TGTGCCAGCAGCCAGATTTATAGCAATCAGCCCCAGCATTTT.

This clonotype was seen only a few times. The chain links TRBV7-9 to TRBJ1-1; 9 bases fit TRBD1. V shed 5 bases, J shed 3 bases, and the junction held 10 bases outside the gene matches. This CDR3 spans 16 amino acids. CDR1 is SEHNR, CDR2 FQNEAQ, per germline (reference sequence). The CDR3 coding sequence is TGTGCCAGCAGCGAGGGACAGGGCTTACGGGACACTGAAGCTTTCTTT. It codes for CASSEGQGLRDTEAFF.

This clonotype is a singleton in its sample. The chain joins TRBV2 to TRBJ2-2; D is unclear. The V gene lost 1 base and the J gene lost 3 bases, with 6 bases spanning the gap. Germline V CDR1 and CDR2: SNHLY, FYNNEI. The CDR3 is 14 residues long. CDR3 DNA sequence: TGTGCCAGCAGTGAAGGGCAGTACACCGGGGAGCTGTTTTTT. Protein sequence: CASSEGQYTGELFF.

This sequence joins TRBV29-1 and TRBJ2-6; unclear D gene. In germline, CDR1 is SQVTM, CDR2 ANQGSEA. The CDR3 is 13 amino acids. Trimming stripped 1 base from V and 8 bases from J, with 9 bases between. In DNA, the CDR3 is TGCAGCGTTGAAGTTGCGGTCACCAACGTCCTGACTTTC. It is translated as CSVEVAVTNVLTF.

Here the CDR3 DNA reads TGCAGTGCTAGAGATCCGGGGAGTATCTACAATGAGCAGTTCTTC. This gives the protein CSARDPGSIYNEQFF. The chain has TRBV20-1 and TRBJ2-1, with D perhaps matching TRBD2 (5 bases). Per the germline V gene, CDR1 is DFQATT and CDR2 is SNEGSKA (reference sequence). CDR3 length equals 15 residues. The V gene lost 0 bases and the J gene lost 3 bases, with 12 bases spanning the gap.

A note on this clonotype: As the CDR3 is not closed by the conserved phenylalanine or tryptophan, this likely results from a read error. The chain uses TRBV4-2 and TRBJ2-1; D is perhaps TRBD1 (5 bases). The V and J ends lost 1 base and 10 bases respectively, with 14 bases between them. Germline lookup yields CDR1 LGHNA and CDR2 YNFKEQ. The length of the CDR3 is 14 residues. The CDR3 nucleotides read TGTGCCAGCAGCCAAGGTATAGCCAAGGGGGAGCAGTTCCTC. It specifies CASSQGIAKGEQFL.

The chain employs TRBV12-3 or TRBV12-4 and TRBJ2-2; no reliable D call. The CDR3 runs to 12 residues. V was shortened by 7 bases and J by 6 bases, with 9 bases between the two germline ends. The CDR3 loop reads CASTPLSGELFF. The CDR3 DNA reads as TGTGCCAGCACCCCCCTCTCCGGGGAGCTGTTTTTT.

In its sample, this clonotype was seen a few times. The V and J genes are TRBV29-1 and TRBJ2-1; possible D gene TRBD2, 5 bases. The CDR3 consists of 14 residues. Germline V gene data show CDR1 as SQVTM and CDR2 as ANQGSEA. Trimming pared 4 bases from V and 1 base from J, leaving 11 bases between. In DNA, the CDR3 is TGCAGCGTTGTGAGGGCAGGATCCTACAATGAGCAGTTCTTC. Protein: CSVVRAGSYNEQFF.

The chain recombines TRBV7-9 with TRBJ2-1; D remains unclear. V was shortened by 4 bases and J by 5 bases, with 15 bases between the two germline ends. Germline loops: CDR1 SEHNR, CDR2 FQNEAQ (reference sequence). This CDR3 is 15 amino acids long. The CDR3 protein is CASSSTKRRHNEQFF. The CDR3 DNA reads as TGTGCCAGCAGCTCAACAAAGCGACGGCACAATGAGCAGTTCTTC.

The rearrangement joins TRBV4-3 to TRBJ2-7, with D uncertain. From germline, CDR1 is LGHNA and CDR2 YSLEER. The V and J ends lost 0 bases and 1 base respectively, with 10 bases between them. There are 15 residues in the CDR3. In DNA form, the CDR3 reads TGCGCCAGCAGCCAAGACTCTCCAGGATCCTACGAGCAGTACTTC. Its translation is CASSQDSPGSYEQYF.

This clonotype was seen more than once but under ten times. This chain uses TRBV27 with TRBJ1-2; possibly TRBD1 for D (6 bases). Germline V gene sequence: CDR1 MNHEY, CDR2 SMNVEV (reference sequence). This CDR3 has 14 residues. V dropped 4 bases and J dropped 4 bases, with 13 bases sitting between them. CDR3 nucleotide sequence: TGTGCCAGCAGTTATCGGGGGCCCGGCTATGGCTACACCTTC. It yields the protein CASSYRGPGYGYTF.

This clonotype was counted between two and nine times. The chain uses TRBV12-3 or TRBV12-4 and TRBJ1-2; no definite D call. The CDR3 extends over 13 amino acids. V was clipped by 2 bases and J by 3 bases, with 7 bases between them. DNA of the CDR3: TGTGCCAGCAGTTTAACCGGTCACTATGGCTACACCTTC. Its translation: CASSLTGHYGYTF.